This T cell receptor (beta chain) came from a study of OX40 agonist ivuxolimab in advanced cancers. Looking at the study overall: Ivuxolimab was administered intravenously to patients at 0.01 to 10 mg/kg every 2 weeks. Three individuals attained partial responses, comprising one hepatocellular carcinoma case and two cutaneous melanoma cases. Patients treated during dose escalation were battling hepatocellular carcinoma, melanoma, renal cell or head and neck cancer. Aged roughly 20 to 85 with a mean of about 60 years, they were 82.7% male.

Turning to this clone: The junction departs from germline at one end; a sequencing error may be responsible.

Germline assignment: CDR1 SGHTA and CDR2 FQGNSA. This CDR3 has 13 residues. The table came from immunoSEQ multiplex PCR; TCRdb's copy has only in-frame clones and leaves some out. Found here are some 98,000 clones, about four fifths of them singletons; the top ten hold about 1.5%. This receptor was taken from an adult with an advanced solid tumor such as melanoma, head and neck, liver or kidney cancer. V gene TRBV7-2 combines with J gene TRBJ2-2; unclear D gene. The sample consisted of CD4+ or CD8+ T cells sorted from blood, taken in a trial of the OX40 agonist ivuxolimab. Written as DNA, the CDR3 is TGTGCCGGTATGATGGTGCGGACCGAGGAGCTGTTTTTT. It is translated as CAGMMVRTEELFF.